These 29 T cell receptor beta chains were sequenced from one sample in a study of cytomegalovirus exposure and HLA in healthy donors. PCR amplification relied on 60 Vbeta primers (plus 13 Jbeta primers). Generated by immunoSEQ multiplex PCR, the TCRdb table keeps only in-frame clones and is missing some. The table has 100,000 to 150,000 clones, 81% seen once; the top ten hold about 0.7%. Sequenced: PBMCs. These receptors all come from a man between 18 and 35 years old in good health and CMV-seronegative.

The J gene is TRBJ1-3, the V gene TRBV29-1; TRBD1 matches 7 bases. In germline, CDR1 is SQVTM, CDR2 ANQGSEA. After removal of 1 base from V and 3 bases from J, the junction contained 9 bases not matched to a gene. The CDR3 runs to 16 residues. CDR3 sequence reads: CSVEVHRGLFGNTIYF. CDR3 coding DNA: TGCAGCGTTGAAGTTCACAGGGGTCTATTTGGAAACACCATATATTTT.

The J gene is TRBJ1-1, the V gene TRBV5-1; D is unresolved. V lost 2 bases and J 4 bases, leaving 15 bases between the germline ends. CDR1 is SGHRS and CDR2 is YFSETQ in the germline V gene. This CDR3 is built from 15 residues. The CDR3 reads CASSFTTVEGTEAFF. The DNA for the CDR3 is TGCGCCAGCAGCTTTACGACGGTTGAGGGCACTGAAGCTTTCTTT.

This chain joins TRBV7-2 and TRBJ2-7; TRBD2 might be the D (6 bases). This CDR3 is built from 15 residues. Germline CDR1 reads SGHTA; CDR2 reads FQGNSA. V was trimmed by 5 bases and J by 0 bases, leaving 14 bases between them. The CDR3 is CASSVYRGGSYEQYF. The CDR3 DNA sequence: TGTGCCAGCAGCGTTTATCGGGGAGGCTCCTACGAGCAGTACTTC.

This chain links TRBV4-2 with TRBJ2-4; 9 bases line up with TRBD1. The CDR3 extends over 20 amino acids. Germline trimming cut 3 bases from V and 0 bases from J; bases unmatched to any gene: 15. The germline V gene has CDR1 LGHNA and CDR2 YNFKEQ. CDR3 region: CASSHPPGTGTGLAKNIQYF. CDR3 DNA: TGTGCCAGCAGCCACCCTCCGGGGACGGGGACAGGGCTAGCCAAAAACATTCAGTACTTC.

The chain uses TRBV10-3 and TRBJ1-1; TRBD1 might be the D (6 bases). The CDR3 has 16 amino acids. CDR1 ENHRY and CDR2 SYGVKD come from the germline V gene. With 3 bases removed from V and 1 base from J, the gap between germline ends came to 15 bases. CDR3 loop: CAISEGMGAGNTEAFF. The CDR3 DNA reads TGTGCCATCAGTGAAGGTATGGGGGCCGGGAACACTGAAGCTTTCTTT.

This clone was seen more than once but under ten times. This chain links TRBV15 with TRBJ2-3, with 9 nucleotides matching TRBD2. The CDR3 is 16 amino acids. After removal of 1 base from V and 4 bases from J, the junction contained 6 bases not matched to a gene. Per the germline V gene, CDR1 is LNHNV and CDR2 is YYDKDF (reference sequence). CDR3 nucleotides: TGTGCCACCAGCAGAGCGGTTGGCGGGGGGGCAGATACGCAGTATTTT. Protein sequence: CATSRAVGGGADTQYF.

The rearrangement links TRBV29-1 to TRBJ2-1; 8 bases agree with TRBD1. With V trimmed by 6 bases and J by 15 bases, 25 bases remained unmatched. Germline CDR1 and CDR2: SQVTM and ANQGSEA. The CDR3 contains 16 residues. The CDR3 DNA sequence: TGCAGCGTCCAGGGGGCAGCTAGTTTCTCTGAGGCTTGGGGGTTCTTC. Its protein product is CSVQGAASFSEAWGFF.

This chain joins TRBV27 and TRBJ2-1; 8 bases fit TRBD2. Unmatched junction bases numbered 11, after V lost 6 bases and J lost 4 bases. This CDR3 region has 16 residues. The germline V gene has CDR1 MNHEY and CDR2 SMNVEV (reference sequence). The chain's CDR3 is CASSRAAGVIYNEQFF. CDR3 sequence (DNA): TGTGCCAGCAGCCGAGCAGCGGGGGTCATATACAATGAGCAGTTCTTC.

This sequence joins TRBV27 and TRBJ1-5, with D possibly TRBD1 on 6 matching bases. This CDR3 is built from 14 residues. CDR1 is MNHEY and CDR2 is SMNVEV in the germline V gene (reference sequence). The V gene lost 8 bases and the J gene lost 1 base, with 12 bases spanning the gap. This CDR3 reads CASQGQGSNQPQHF. The CDR3 nucleotides are TGTGCCAGCCAGGGGCAGGGAAGCAATCAGCCCCAGCATTTT.

The rearrangement links TRBV30 to TRBJ1-1; D unresolved. The germline gives CDR1 GTSNPN, CDR2 SVGIG (reference sequence). V gave up 5 bases and J gave up 8 bases, with 9 bases separating them. The CDR3 loop spans 10 amino acids. The CDR3 region is CAWGPLEAFF. CDR3 bases: TGTGCCTGGGGCCCACTAGAAGCTTTCTTT.

J is TRBJ1-5 and V is TRBV5-5; D unclear. Trimming removed 0 bases at V and 9 bases at J, with 10 bases between. This CDR3 is 13 amino acids long. Looked up from germline, CDR1 is SGHKS and CDR2 is YYEKEE (reference sequence). In DNA form, the CDR3 reads TGTGCCAGCAGCTTGGAACAGCCGCGGCCCCAGCATTTT. Translation: CASSLEQPRPQHF.

V gene TRBV19 combines with J gene TRBJ2-7, with 8 bases fitting TRBD1. The CDR3 has 15 residues. The V segment lost 1 base and the J segment 1 base; nucleotides outside the gene matches: 3. Germline assignment: CDR1 LNHDA and CDR2 SQIVND (reference sequence). CDR3 DNA: TGTGCCAGTAGTATAGGGACAGGGAATTCCTACGAGCAGTACTTC. The encoded protein is CASSIGTGNSYEQYF.

The V gene is TRBV25-1, the J gene TRBJ1-2; 9 bases are shared with TRBD1. The CDR3 sequence is 16 residues long. Germline CDR1 MGHDK, CDR2 SYGVNS. V lost 3 bases, J lost 7 bases, and 12 bases stayed unmatched. The CDR3 nucleotides read TGTGCCAGCAGTGATGGCAGGGGACAGGGAAAGGGTGGCTACACCTTC. It encodes CASSDGRGQGKGGYTF.

V usage is TRBV9 and J usage is TRBJ1-2, with unresolved D. The germline V gene has CDR1 SGDLS and CDR2 YYNGEE. The V gene lost 0 bases and the J gene lost 7 bases, with 13 bases spanning the gap. This CDR3 comprises 14 residues. CDR3 coding DNA: TGTGCCAGCAGCGTAGCCCTCTTAGCCAGTGGCTACACCTTC. This sequence encodes CASSVALLASGYTF.

The chain recombines TRBV27 with TRBJ1-2; 7 positions agree with TRBD1. There are 15 residues in the CDR3. V dropped 5 bases and J dropped 8; count of bases not matched to a gene: 14. CDR1 is MNHEY, CDR2 SMNVEV, per germline (reference sequence). CDR3 region: CASSLDRDRTWGYTF. In DNA, the CDR3 is TGTGCCAGCAGTCTTGATCGGGACAGAACTTGGGGCTACACCTTC.

This chain links TRBV14 with TRBJ1-2; the match to TRBD1 covers 7 bases. CDR1 is SGHDN, CDR2 FVKESK, per germline. There are 16 residues in the CDR3. V trimming: 3 bases; J trimming: 3 bases; junction bases outside the gene matches: 10. The CDR3 region is CASSHRDSSWDYGYTF. The CDR3 DNA follows: TGTGCCAGCAGCCACCGGGACAGCTCTTGGGACTATGGCTACACCTTC.

CDR3 nucleotide sequence: TGTGCCACCTCCTTCGACAACTACGAGCAGTACTTC. It specifies CATSFDNYEQYF. The chain combines TRBV7-6 with TRBJ2-7; D unclear. The CDR3 spans 12 residues. The ends were cut back, 10 bases at V and 3 bases at J, with 13 bases in the middle. CDR1 is SGHVS, CDR2 FNYEAQ, per germline.

This chain joins TRBV5-1 and TRBJ2-7; 8 positions match TRBD2. J lost 4 bases, V lost 2 bases, and 8 bases had no gene match. Per the germline V gene, CDR1 is SGHRS and CDR2 is YFSETQ. The CDR3 extends over 15 amino acids. The CDR3 spells CASSFGGVNRYEQYF. DNA for the CDR3: TGCGCCAGCAGCTTCGGGGGGGTTAATAGGTACGAGCAGTACTTC. The full variable domain, in which reference TRBV5-1 and TRBJ2-7 provide the parts outside the CDR3, is KAGVTQTPRYLIKTRGQQVTLSCSPISGHRSVSWYQQTPGQGLQFLFEYFSETQRNKGNFPGRFSGRQFSNSRSEMNVSTLELGDSALYLCASSFGGVNRYEQYFGPGTRLTVT.

The chain uses TRBV4-2 and TRBJ1-6; 7 nucleotides align to TRBD1. The V gene's germline CDR1 is LGHNA and CDR2 YNFKEQ. V trimming: 3 bases; J trimming: 4 bases; junction bases outside the gene matches: 9. This CDR3 spans 17 amino acids. CDR3 coding DNA: TGTGCCAGCAGCCAGGTGAACAGGGGCCGTTATAATTCACCCCTCCACTTT. This codes for CASSQVNRGRYNSPLHF.

The chain links TRBV13 to TRBJ1-3; a weak D match, TRBD1 (5 bases). This CDR3 contains 16 residues. The V gene lost 4 bases and the J gene lost 3 bases, with 16 bases spanning the gap. Per the germline V gene, CDR1 is PRHDT and CDR2 is FYEKMQ (reference sequence). In DNA form, the CDR3 reads TGTGCCAGCAGCTCAACGCACCTGGGGCATGGAAACACCATATATTTT. It codes for CASSSTHLGHGNTIYF.

V and J are TRBV27 and TRBJ1-2; D call uncertain. V was clipped by 2 bases and J by 2 bases, with 9 bases between them. Germline V gene sequence: CDR1 MNHEY, CDR2 SMNVEV (reference sequence). The CDR3 length is 14 residues. CDR3 bases: TGTGCCAGCAGTTTAATTCGGGGAAACTATGGCTACACCTTC. This codes for CASSLIRGNYGYTF.

This clone appeared a few times. CDR3 in DNA: TGTGCCATCAGTGAGTCGGGGACAGATCCACGCTACACCTTC. It codes for CAISESGTDPRYTF. The V gene is TRBV10-3, the J gene TRBJ1-2; 7 bases align to TRBD1. V dropped 0 bases and J dropped 9; count of bases not matched to a gene: 7. Germline V lookup: CDR1 ENHRY, CDR2 SYGVKD. This CDR3 has 14 residues.

V and J are TRBV7-9 and TRBJ2-1, with TRBD1 matching over 7 bases. Trimming removed 4 bases from V and 9 bases from J; junction bases left unmatched: 15. The germline V gene has CDR1 SEHNR and CDR2 FQNEAQ (reference sequence). The CDR3 length is 16 residues. The CDR3: CASSSRQGGLDGEQFF. CDR3 DNA: TGTGCCAGCAGCTCCCGACAGGGTGGGTTGGATGGTGAGCAGTTCTTC.

The chain uses TRBV6-5 and TRBJ2-7; 9 bases map to TRBD1. Germline CDR1 is MNHEY and CDR2 is SVGAGI. This CDR3 comprises 14 residues. V lost 6 bases and J lost 6; bases outside the gene matches: 9. As DNA, the CDR3 is TGTGCCAGCAGAGGAGGGGACAGGGCCCGCGAGCAGTACTTC. Protein: CASRGGDRAREQYF.

V and J are TRBV6-5 and TRBJ1-6; D unclear. V shed 2 bases and J shed 9 bases, with 11 bases lying between them. The CDR3 is 14 amino acids. CDR1 is MNHEY, CDR2 SVGAGI, per germline. CDR3 DNA sequence: TGTGCCAGCAGTTACAGGCGCGGAATTTCACCCCTCCACTTT. Protein product: CASSYRRGISPLHF.

The chain uses TRBV5-4 and TRBJ1-5; tentative D call: TRBD1 (6 bases). Per germline, CDR1 SGHNT and CDR2 YYREEE (reference sequence). The ends were cut back, 3 bases at V and 4 bases at J, with 11 bases in the middle. The CDR3 is 14 residues long. CDR3: CASSSQGGNQPQHF. For the CDR3, the DNA is TGTGCCAGCAGCTCACAGGGTGGGAATCAGCCCCAGCATTTT.

V and J are TRBV7-8 and TRBJ2-7; TRBD2 aligns across 9 bases. The CDR3 is made up of 16 amino acids. Germline trimming cut 2 bases from V and 6 bases from J; bases unmatched to any gene: 11. The germline gives CDR1 SGHVS, CDR2 FQNEAQ. The CDR3 coding sequence is TGTGCCAGCAGCTTAAGGCTAGCGGGGCCGGCGGGCGAGCAGTACTTC. Its translation: CASSLRLAGPAGEQYF.

The V call is TRBV11-3, the J call TRBJ1-1; tentative D call: TRBD1 (6 bases). Trimming removed 4 bases from V and 0 bases from J, with 15 bases in between. CDR3 length: 16 residues. Germline V gene sequence: CDR1 SGHNT, CDR2 YENEEA. This chain's CDR3 is CASSSSRQGMNTEAFF. DNA for the CDR3: TGTGCCAGCAGCTCCTCTCGGCAGGGGATGAACACTGAAGCTTTCTTT. The full variable domain, completed using reference TRBV11-3 and TRBJ1-1, is EAGVVQSPRYKIIEKKQPVAFWCNPISGHNTLYWYLQNLGQGPELLIRYENEEAVDDSQLPKDRFSAERLKGVDSTLKIQPAELGDSAVYLCASSSSRQGMNTEAFFGQGTRLTVV.

This clone was seen just once. The rearrangement uses TRBV9 and TRBJ1-1, with D unclear. This CDR3 contains 14 residues. V was cut by 1 base and J by 2 bases, with 9 bases left in between. In germline, CDR1 is SGDLS, CDR2 YYNGEE. CDR3 coding DNA: TGTGCCAGCAGCGTACAAACCGGTAACACTGAAGCTTTCTTT. Its protein is CASSVQTGNTEAFF.